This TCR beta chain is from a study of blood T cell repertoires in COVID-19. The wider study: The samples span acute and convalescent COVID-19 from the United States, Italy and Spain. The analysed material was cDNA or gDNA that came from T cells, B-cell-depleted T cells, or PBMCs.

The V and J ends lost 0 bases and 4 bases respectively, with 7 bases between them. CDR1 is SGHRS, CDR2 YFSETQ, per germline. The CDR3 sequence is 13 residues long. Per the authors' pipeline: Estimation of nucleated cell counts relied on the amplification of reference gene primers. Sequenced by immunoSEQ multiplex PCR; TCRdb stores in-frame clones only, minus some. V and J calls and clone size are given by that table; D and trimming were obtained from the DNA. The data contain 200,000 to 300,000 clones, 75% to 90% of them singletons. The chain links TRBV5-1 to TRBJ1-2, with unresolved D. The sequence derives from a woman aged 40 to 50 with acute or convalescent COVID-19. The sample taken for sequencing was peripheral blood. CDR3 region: CASSLARGYGYTF. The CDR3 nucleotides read TGCGCCAGCAGCTTGGCCCGGGGCTATGGCTACACCTTC. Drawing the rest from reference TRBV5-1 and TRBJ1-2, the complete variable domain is KAGVTQTPRYLIKTRGQQVTLSCSPISGHRSVSWYQQTPGQGLQFLFEYFSETQRNKGNFPGRFSGRQFSNSRSEMNVSTLELGDSALYLCASSLARGYGYTFGSGTRLTVV.